The 32 T cell receptor beta chains below were found in one sample sequenced in a study of T cell changes during pregnancy in multiple sclerosis. Generated by immunoSEQ multiplex PCR, the TCRdb table keeps only in-frame clones and is missing some. The sample shows about 22,000 clones, 85% of them seen only once. The sequences come from CD8+ T cells from peripheral blood mononuclear cells, collected before pregnancy. These receptors all come from a female donor with multiple sclerosis, enrolled in a pregnancy study.

The genes are TRBV10-3 and TRBJ1-1, with TRBD1 identical over 11 bases. The length of the CDR3 is 14 residues. Looked up from germline, CDR1 is ENHRY and CDR2 is SYGVKD. V dropped 6 bases and J dropped 1; count of bases not matched to a gene: 1. Here the CDR3 DNA reads TGTGCCATCAGGGGGACAGGGGGGAACACTGAAGCTTTCTTT. Its protein product is CAIRGTGGNTEAFF.

This clone was seen once. V is TRBV9 and J is TRBJ1-5; no firm D call. This CDR3 is 14 amino acids long. Between the trimmed V and J ends, which lost 0 bases and 4 bases, there was a span of 8 bases. Per germline, CDR1 SGDLS and CDR2 YYNGEE. For the CDR3, the DNA is TGTGCCAGCAGCGTAGGCGGTTTAAATCAGCCCCAGCATTTT. This encodes CASSVGGLNQPQHF. Complete variable domain (other parts from reference TRBV9 and TRBJ1-5): DSGVTQTPKHLITATGQRVTLRCSPRSGDLSVYWYQQSLDQGLQFLIQYYNGEERAKGNILERFSAQQFPDLHSELNLSSLELGDSALYFCASSVGGLNQPQHFGDGTRLSIL.

The chain links TRBV30 to TRBJ1-4, with TRBD1 matching over 7 bases. The trim removed 8 bases at V and 6 bases at J, leaving 12 bases unmatched. The CDR3 is 14 amino acids. From germline, CDR1 is GTSNPN and CDR2 SVGIG (reference sequence). This CDR3 is CAPKGQADYEKLFF. In nucleotides, the CDR3 is TGTGCCCCAAAAGGACAGGCCGATTATGAAAAACTGTTTTTT. The full variable domain, completed using reference TRBV30 and TRBJ1-4, is SQTIHQWPATLVQPVGSPLSLECTVEGTSNPNLYWYRQAAGRGLQLLFYSVGIGQISSEVPQNLSASRPQDRQFILSSKKLLLSDSGFYLCAPKGQADYEKLFFGSGTQLSVL.

V gene TRBV2 combines with J gene TRBJ1-4, with 9 nucleotides matching TRBD1. V gave up 3 bases and J gave up 5 bases; unmatched junction bases: 10. In germline, CDR1 is SNHLY, CDR2 FYNNEI. CDR3 length equals 17 residues. CDR3 residues: CASSDKPGGTGNEKLFF. CDR3 DNA: TGTGCCAGCAGTGACAAACCAGGGGGGACAGGGAATGAAAAACTGTTTTTT.

The CDR3 nucleotides are TGTGCCAGTAGTGGAACAGGGGGCTCGGACTATGGCTACACCTTC. Translation: CASSGTGGSDYGYTF. The chain combines TRBV19 with TRBJ1-2; 9 bases are a match to TRBD1. Germline V gene lookup returns CDR1 LNHDA and CDR2 SQIVND (reference sequence). Trimming at V came to 5 bases and at J to 3 bases, leaving 7 bases not matched to a gene. The CDR3 consists of 15 residues.

This clone was detected only once. The V and J genes are TRBV9 and TRBJ1-3; no firm D call. Trimming left V 0 bases short and J 2 bases short, with 9 bases between. The CDR3 totals 15 residues. Germline V gene data show CDR1 as SGDLS and CDR2 as YYNGEE. The CDR3 spells CASSVDAGTGNTIYF. In DNA form, the CDR3 reads TGTGCCAGCAGCGTAGACGCGGGGACTGGAAACACCATATATTTT.

J is TRBJ1-4 and V is TRBV6-1; 11 bases are a match to TRBD1. CDR1 and CDR2 (germline): MNHNS, SASEGT. The junction had 2 bases not matched to a gene; V was cut back by 1 base and J by 7 bases. CDR3 length equals 15 residues. CDR3 loop: CASSEGTGGVEKLFF. DNA of the CDR3: TGTGCCAGCAGTGAAGGGACAGGGGGCGTTGAAAAACTGTTTTTT.

This chain links TRBV5-6 with TRBJ2-1, with D unclear. Trimming removed 2 bases at V and 8 bases at J, with 5 bases between. Germline V gives CDR1 SGHDT, CDR2 YYEEEE. This CDR3 spans 11 amino acids. The CDR3 loop reads CASSLQYEQFF. The CDR3 DNA reads TGTGCCAGCAGCTTACAGTATGAGCAGTTCTTC.

The rearrangement joins TRBV27 to TRBJ2-2, with 13 bases matching TRBD2. After removal of 6 bases from V and 7 bases from J, the junction contained 8 bases not matched to a gene. Per germline, CDR1 MNHEY and CDR2 SMNVEV (reference sequence). The CDR3 extends over 16 amino acids. CDR3 coding DNA: TGTGCCAGCAGCTCCGGACTAGCGGGAGTAATCGGGGAGCTGTTTTTT. Protein: CASSSGLAGVIGELFF.

This clone is termed medium-sized (0.01 to 0.1%). V is TRBV6-1 and J is TRBJ2-4; 8 nucleotides agree with TRBD1. Per germline, CDR1 MNHNS and CDR2 SASEGT. The J segment lost 7 bases and the V segment lost 1 base, leaving 6 bases of the junction unmatched. This CDR3 contains 15 residues. CDR3 bases: TGTGCCAGCAGTGAAGGGGAGACAGGGGCGAACATTCAGTACTTC. The encoded protein is CASSEGETGANIQYF.

This chain joins TRBV5-1 and TRBJ2-7; TRBD1 aligns across 8 bases. Germline values: CDR1 SGHRS, CDR2 YFSETQ. The junction had 14 bases not matched to a gene; V was cut back by 3 bases and J by 0 bases. This CDR3 contains 18 residues. The CDR3 sequence is CASSSVPPGQAYSYEQYF. CDR3 nucleotides: TGCGCCAGCAGCTCGGTCCCACCGGGACAGGCGTACTCCTACGAGCAGTACTTC.

The chain combines TRBV19 with TRBJ2-7, with 7 bases lining up with TRBD2. With 4 bases clipped from V and 0 bases from J, the junction kept 0 bases outside the gene matches. Germline V gene data show CDR1 as LNHDA and CDR2 as SQIVND (reference sequence). The CDR3 covers 13 residues. The CDR3 region has the DNA TGTGCCAGTAGTAGCGGGAGCTCCTACGAGCAGTACTTC. This encodes CASSSGSSYEQYF.

The chain is built from TRBV6-1 and TRBJ2-3; maybe TRBD1 (6 bases). Trimming took off 1 base at V and 5 bases at J, with 16 bases between the two ends. Germline V gene data show CDR1 as MNHNS and CDR2 as SASEGT. CDR3 size: 16 residues. The CDR3 reads CASSEVLAGGGDTQYF. The CDR3 nucleotides read TGTGCCAGCAGTGAAGTCCTGGCTGGGGGCGGAGATACGCAGTATTTT.

The J gene is TRBJ2-3, the V gene TRBV6-5, with TRBD2 identical over 8 bases. The CDR3 is 16 amino acids. CDR1 and CDR2 (germline): MNHEY, SVGAGI. V lost 2 bases and J lost 2; bases outside the gene matches: 6. The CDR3 loop reads CASSYTGGGITDTQYF. DNA of the CDR3: TGTGCCAGCAGTTACACGGGGGGGGGAATCACAGATACGCAGTATTTT.

In its sample, this clone was seen a few times. The chain couples TRBV7-9 to TRBJ1-5; D gene ambiguous. The germline CDR1 and CDR2 sequences are SEHNR and FQNEAQ (reference sequence). The germline V and J ends were trimmed by 3 bases and 9 bases, with 6 bases remaining between them. The CDR3 runs 11 residues. The CDR3, as DNA: TGTGCCAGCAGCTTCGGAGGGCCCCAGCATTTT. This codes for CASSFGGPQHF. Variable domain in full (rest from reference TRBV7-9 and TRBJ1-5): DTGVSQNPRHKITKRGQNVTFRCDPISEHNRLYWYRQTLGQGPEFLTYFQNEAQLEKSRLLSDRFSAERPKGSFSTLEIQRTEQGDSAMYLCASSFGGPQHFGDGTRLSIL.

Only a few counts were recorded for this clone. This sequence joins TRBV7-9 and TRBJ2-1; D possibly corresponds to TRBD2 (5 bases). V lost 5 bases to trimming and J lost 3 bases, with 14 bases between them. The germline gives CDR1 SEHNR, CDR2 FQNEAQ (reference sequence). CDR3 length equals 15 residues. The CDR3 loop reads CASSATKAGYNEQFF. In DNA, the CDR3 is TGTGCCAGCAGCGCCACGAAGGCGGGCTACAATGAGCAGTTCTTC.

This chain uses TRBV5-8 with TRBJ2-7; 9 bases are a match to TRBD1. J was trimmed by 3 bases and V by 4 bases; bases with no gene match: 8. Germline assignment: CDR1 SGHTS and CDR2 YDEGEE. This CDR3 comprises 15 residues. The CDR3 protein is CASSGDREGSYEQYF. CDR3 nucleotide sequence: TGTGCCAGCAGCGGGGACAGGGAAGGAAGCTACGAGCAGTACTTC.

This clone is deemed large. The rearrangement uses TRBV9 and TRBJ2-1; D ambiguous. Germline CDR1 SGDLS, CDR2 YYNGEE. Trimming stripped 1 base from V and 10 bases from J, with 9 bases between. The CDR3 totals 12 residues. CDR3 sequence: CASSVYRWEQFF. The CDR3 DNA is TGTGCCAGCAGCGTATATCGGTGGGAGCAGTTCTTC.

The chain carries TRBV4-1 and TRBJ2-7; a possible D gene is TRBD1 (6 bases). CDR1 is MGHRA and CDR2 is YSYEKL in the germline V gene. Trimming removed 1 base from V and 0 bases from J, with 10 bases in between. The CDR3 runs to 15 residues. CDR3 amino acids: CASSQAWGHSYEQYF. The CDR3, as DNA: TGCGCCAGCAGCCAAGCATGGGGACACTCCTACGAGCAGTACTTC.

The chain uses TRBV6-1 and TRBJ2-7; 8 nucleotides agree with TRBD2. J gave up 2 bases and V 2 bases, and 5 bases lay outside the gene matches. Germline lookup yields CDR1 MNHNS and CDR2 SASEGT. CDR3 size: 15 residues. CDR3 loop: CASSEILAATYEQYF. Written as DNA, the CDR3 is TGTGCCAGCAGTGAAATACTAGCGGCCACCTACGAGCAGTACTTC.

This clone is categorized as medium-sized. This chain joins TRBV6-4 and TRBJ2-7; 10 bases match TRBD2. The junction had 4 bases not matched to a gene; V was cut back by 5 bases and J by 3 bases. CDR3 length: 14 amino acids. Germline CDR1 MRHNA, CDR2 SNTAGT. The CDR3 DNA reads as TGTGCCAGCAGTCCTAGCGGGAGTATCTACGAGCAGTACTTC. Protein: CASSPSGSIYEQYF.

The V and J genes are TRBV5-1 and TRBJ1-2; 9 bases map to TRBD1. The V segment lost 3 bases and the J segment 3 bases; nucleotides outside the gene matches: 0. This CDR3 is 13 amino acids long. CDR1 and CDR2 (germline): SGHRS, YFSETQ. CDR3 loop: CASSYRGHYGYTF. CDR3 nucleotide sequence: TGCGCCAGCAGCTACAGGGGGCACTATGGCTACACCTTC.

The chain has TRBV4-1 and TRBJ2-5, with 7 bases lining up with TRBD2. Germline lookup yields CDR1 MGHRA and CDR2 YSYEKL. Trimming cost V 0 bases and J 6 bases; bases outside gene matches: 13. CDR3 size: 17 residues. CDR3 DNA sequence: TGCGCCAGCAGCCAAGAAGATGCAGCGGGATTACGGAAGACCCAGTACTTC. Translating gives CASSQEDAAGLRKTQYF.

The chain combines TRBV7-6 with TRBJ2-7, with TRBD2 matching over 9 bases. V shed 5 bases and J 2 bases; nucleotides not matched to a gene: 13. The CDR3 runs to 17 residues. Germline CDR1 SGHVS, CDR2 FNYEAQ. The CDR3 DNA follows: TGTGCCAGCAGCCCCACCCCAGGACTAGCGCCTACCTACGAGCAGTACTTC. This gives the protein CASSPTPGLAPTYEQYF.

This clone was found a few times. The J gene is TRBJ2-7, the V gene TRBV27; TRBD2 agrees at 12 bases. This CDR3 contains 13 residues. Germline CDR1 MNHEY, CDR2 SMNVEV (reference sequence). J was trimmed by 7 bases and V by 5 bases; bases with no gene match: 3. CDR3 coding DNA: TGTGCCAGCAGTATCGGACTAGCGGGAGAGCAGTACTTC. Translating it yields CASSIGLAGEQYF.

This chain joins TRBV27 and TRBJ2-7; 10 bases line up with TRBD2. CDR1 MNHEY and CDR2 SMNVEV come from the germline V gene (reference sequence). This CDR3 spans 16 amino acids. The V gene end was trimmed by 4 bases and the J gene end by 1 base; junction bases not matched to a gene: 7. The CDR3, as DNA: TGTGCCAGCAGTTCCCTAGCGGGAGTAGGTTCCTACGAGCAGTACTTC. Translated: CASSSLAGVGSYEQYF.

This chain joins TRBV9 and TRBJ2-7; 8 bases line up with TRBD1. CDR1 and CDR2 (germline): SGDLS, YYNGEE. The CDR3 consists of 16 residues. With V trimmed by 3 bases and J by 5 bases, 13 bases remained unmatched. Here the CDR3 DNA reads TGTGCCAGCAGCGACGATCCGGACAGGGATTTGGACGAGCAGTACTTC. Translation gives CASSDDPDRDLDEQYF.

This chain connects TRBV27 to TRBJ2-7, with 14 nucleotides matching TRBD2. V shed 3 bases, J shed 5 bases, and the junction held 6 bases outside the gene matches. The CDR3 consists of 16 residues. CDR1 and CDR2 (germline): MNHEY, SMNVEV (reference sequence). The CDR3: CASSLAGGLAGDEQYF. CDR3 DNA: TGTGCCAGCAGTTTGGCGGGGGGACTAGCGGGGGACGAGCAGTACTTC.

The chain links TRBV27 to TRBJ2-7, with 11 bases matching TRBD2. Germline CDR1 reads MNHEY; CDR2 reads SMNVEV (reference sequence). The CDR3 runs 19 residues. The V segment lost 5 bases and the J segment 2 bases; nucleotides outside the gene matches: 17. In nucleotides, the CDR3 is TGTGCCAGCAGTGGCTGGGACAAAACTAGCGGGAGTCCTGCCTACGAGCAGTACTTC. It codes for CASSGWDKTSGSPAYEQYF.

This CDR3 reads CASSPSDRTAFF. CDR3 in DNA: TGTGCCAGCAGTCCCTCCGACAGGACGGCTTTCTTT. This rearrangement joins TRBV2 to TRBJ1-1; D may be TRBD1 (6 bases). Germline CDR1 and CDR2: SNHLY and FYNNEI. CDR3 size: 12 residues. V was trimmed by 5 bases and J by 11 bases, leaving 15 bases between them.

This sequence joins TRBV13 and TRBJ2-2; D is unclear. The germline V and J ends were trimmed by 6 bases and 5 bases, with 7 bases remaining between them. CDR3 length: 12 amino acids. Germline CDR1 is PRHDT and CDR2 is FYEKMQ (reference sequence). The CDR3 reads CASSRVTGELFF. The CDR3 DNA sequence: TGTGCCAGCAGTCGGGTTACCGGGGAGCTGTTTTTT.

The chain joins TRBV5-1 to TRBJ2-1, with D maybe TRBD1 (5 bases). The germline gives CDR1 SGHRS, CDR2 YFSETQ. Trimming left V 0 bases short and J 4 bases short, with 8 bases between. The length of the CDR3 is 14 residues. The CDR3 sequence is CASSLGGEYNEQFF. The CDR3 DNA reads as TGCGCCAGCAGCTTGGGGGGCGAGTACAATGAGCAGTTCTTC.